The rows below give T cell receptor beta chains drawn from one sample of a study of T cell clonotyping in hematopoietic cell transplantation. Here immunoSEQ multiplex PCR was the method, and the copy in TCRdb shows in-frame clones only, minus some. The sample lists 8,400 or so clones, about three fifths occurring once. This specimen was peripheral blood mononuclear cells, taken 100 days after allogeneic stem cell transplant. The receptors come from a male patient in his sixties who had an allogeneic stem cell transplant from an unrelated donor, so the T cells may come from the graft donor. Some clones in this sample may be carry-over from other donors' samples. CDR3s include the opening cysteine and the closing phenylalanine or tryptophan. The order of the fields is clone size, D gene, V gene, J gene, CDR3 DNA, CDR3 protein. The D gene is left open where the match is weak. Not all rows give a size; the values are once, few, many and, for expanded clones, a class.

>NA|NA|TRBV7-9|TRBJ1-2
TGTGCCGCGAACCTGGGGCCTCACTATGGCTACACCTTC
CAANLGPHYGYTF
>medium-sized|NA|TRBV7-9|TRBJ1-6
TGTGCCAGCAGCTTATACGGGGCAGAATTCGATAATTCACCCCTCCACTTT
CASSLYGAEFDNSPLHF
>NA|NA|TRBV16|TRBJ1-4
TGTGCCAGCAGCCAGGGGGAGGAGGAACTGTTTTTT
CASSQGEEELFF
>medium-sized|NA|TRBV6-5|TRBJ1-3
TGTGCCAGCAGTTACTCGGGGGACACCATATATTTT
CASSYSGDTIYF
>NA|NA|TRBV11-2|TRBJ2-3
TGTGCCAGCAGCCCGGGGGTCGTGAGTTACACAGATACGCAGTATTTT
CASSPGVVSYTDTQYF
>NA|TRBD2|TRBV7-8|TRBJ2-5
TGTGCCAGCAGCCCGGGGAGGGAACCGGAGACCCAGTACTTC
CASSPGREPETQYF
>NA|NA|TRBV6-5|TRBJ2-1
TGTGCCAGCAGTTACTATGGAGGGAGGAATGAGCAGTTCTTC
CASSYYGGRNEQFF
>NA|NA|TRBV29-1|TRBJ2-5
TGCAGCGTTGAAGACCCCCTCGGTGAGACCCAGTACTTC
CSVEDPLGETQYF
>NA|NA|TRBV6-6|TRBJ2-5
TGTGCCACCGGTCTGAAGGAGACCCAGTACTTC
CATGLKETQYF
>large|TRBD2|TRBV7-8|TRBJ2-1
TGTGCCAGCAGCTTAGAGGCGGGAGGTACCTACAATGAGCAGTTCTTC
CASSLEAGGTYNEQFF
>medium-sized|TRBD1|TRBV27|TRBJ2-5
TGTGCCAGCAGTTTCAGGACAGGGGGGGGAGAGACCCAGTACTTC
CASSFRTGGGETQYF
>NA|NA|TRBV4-1|TRBJ1-1
TGCGCCAGCAGCCAAGTCCGGCTTGGTTTGAACACTGAAGCTTTCTTT
CASSQVRLGLNTEAFF
>NA|NA|TRBV6-5|TRBJ1-1
TGTGCCAGCAGTTACGCTCAGTCTGAAGCTTTCTTT
CASSYAQSEAFF
>NA|NA|TRBV10-3|TRBJ2-2
TGTGCCATCAGAATTTATACGGTCGAGGAGAACACCGGGGAGCTGTTTTTT
CAIRIYTVEENTGELFF
>NA|NA|TRBV6-5|TRBJ1-1
TGTGCCAGCAGTTACGGGGGCACTGAAGCTTTCTTT
CASSYGGTEAFF
>NA|TRBD1|TRBV30|TRBJ1-1
TGTGCCTGGAGTGTGGGACAGGCCAACACTGAAGCTTTCTTT
CAWSVGQANTEAFF
>few|NA|TRBV5-8|TRBJ2-7
TGTGCCAGCAGCTTGGTAGGAGGCCTCGGCGAGCAGTACTTC
CASSLVGGLGEQYF
>few|NA|TRBV5-1|TRBJ2-7
TGCGCCAGCAGCTTTTCTGGACCGTCCTACGAGCAGTACTTC
CASSFSGPSYEQYF
>once|NA|TRBV7-8|TRBJ1-2
TGTGCCAGCAGCTTAGCGTTAGCAGGGGACGACTATGGCTACACCTTC
CASSLALAGDDYGYTF
>medium-sized|NA|TRBV9|TRBJ2-2
TGTGCCAGCAGCGTAAGGACCGGGGAGCTGTTTTTT
CASSVRTGELFF
>medium-sized|TRBD1|TRBV6-5|TRBJ1-1
TGTGCCAGCAGCCTTTTTCCCCACAGGGGTACTGAAGCTTTCTTT
CASSLFPHRGTEAFF
>NA|NA|TRBV5-6|TRBJ1-1
TGTGCCAGCAGCTCAACCGGGTCAACGACTGAAGCTTTCTTT
CASSSTGSTTEAFF
>once|NA|TRBV7-9|TRBJ1-6
TGTGCCAGCAGCTCGGACAGTAGTAATTCACCCCTCCACTTT
CASSSDSSNSPLHF
>NA|TRBD1|TRBV4-2|TRBJ1-2
TGTGCCAGCAGCCAGGTGAACAGGGGTGGTCTAAACGGCTACACCTTC
CASSQVNRGGLNGYTF
>NA|TRBD1|TRBV2|TRBJ1-1
TGTGCCAGCAGTCGACAGGGTGTAACTGAAGCTTTCTTT
CASSRQGVTEAFF
>NA|NA|TRBV5-4|TRBJ1-4
TGTGCCAGCAGGCCCCGGACGGGGAGAGATGAAAAACTGTTTTTT
CASRPRTGRDEKLFF
>NA|TRBD1|TRBV7-9|TRBJ1-4
TGTGCCAGCAGTGAACAGGGGATTGATGAAAAACTGTTTTTT
CASSEQGIDEKLFF
>NA|TRBD2|TRBV27|TRBJ2-5
TGTGCCAGCCAAACTTCCTGGGCTAGCGGGGTGGAGACCCAGTACTTC
CASQTSWASGVETQYF
>NA|NA|TRBV6-5|TRBJ1-2
TGTGCCAGCAGTTCCTTCGGGGGGGTTGGCTACACCTTC
CASSSFGGVGYTF